This TCR beta chain originates from a study of OX40 agonist ivuxolimab in advanced cancers. Study-wide context: Patients received intravenous ivuxolimab every 2 weeks at 0.01 to 10 mg/kg. There were three patients with partial responses, one having hepatocellular carcinoma and two cutaneous melanoma.

This CDR3 has 13 amino acids. V gave up 3 bases and J gave up 3 bases, with 8 bases separating them. Germline V gene sequence: CDR1 SEHNR, CDR2 FQNEAQ (reference sequence). If patients had autoimmune disease history or systemic immunosuppression, they were excluded. Some clones are missing from TCRdb's copy, which holds only in-frame ones; the method was immunoSEQ multiplex PCR. Of just under 75,000 clones in the sample, about 90% are singletons; the top ten hold more than 0.4%. The sample was CD4+ or CD8+ T cells sorted from blood, taken in a trial of the OX40 agonist ivuxolimab. The V call is TRBV7-9, the J call TRBJ1-2; D not resolved. The sequence came from an adult with an advanced solid tumor such as melanoma, head and neck, liver or kidney cancer. CDR3 DNA sequence: TGTGCCAGCAGCTTGCAGGAGTACTATGGCTACACCTTC. Its protein product is CASSLQEYYGYTF.